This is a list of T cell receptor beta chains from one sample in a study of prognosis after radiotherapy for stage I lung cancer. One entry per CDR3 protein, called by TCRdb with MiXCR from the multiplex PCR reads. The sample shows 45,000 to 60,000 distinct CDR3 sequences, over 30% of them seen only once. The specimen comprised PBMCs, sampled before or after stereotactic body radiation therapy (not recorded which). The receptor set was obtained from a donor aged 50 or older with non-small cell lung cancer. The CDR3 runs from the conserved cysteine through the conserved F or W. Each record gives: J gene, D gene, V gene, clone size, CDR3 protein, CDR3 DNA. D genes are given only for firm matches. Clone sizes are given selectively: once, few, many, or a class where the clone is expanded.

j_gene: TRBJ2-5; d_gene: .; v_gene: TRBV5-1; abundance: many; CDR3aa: CASSLSQSEETQYF; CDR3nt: TGCGCCAGCAGCTTGTCGCAGTCCGAAGAGACCCAGTACTTC
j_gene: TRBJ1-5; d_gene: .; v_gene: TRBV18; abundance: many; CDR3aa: CASSPDPLRPPHF; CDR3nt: TGTGCCAGCTCACCAGACCCCCTCAGACCCCCGCATTTT
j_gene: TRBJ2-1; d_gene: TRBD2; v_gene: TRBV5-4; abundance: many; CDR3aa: CASSPEGVAGTYNEQFF; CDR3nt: TGTGCCAGCAGCCCGGAGGGGGTAGCGGGGACCTACAATGAGCAGTTCTTC
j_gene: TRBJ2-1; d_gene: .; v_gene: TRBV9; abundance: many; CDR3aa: CASSVAGNVGNEQFF; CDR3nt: TGTGCCAGCAGCGTAGCAGGGAATGTGGGGAATGAGCAGTTCTTC
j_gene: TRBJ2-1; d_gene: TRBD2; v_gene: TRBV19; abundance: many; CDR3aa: CASSERLAGGNEQFF; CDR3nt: TGTGCCAGTAGTGAAAGACTAGCGGGAGGCAATGAGCAGTTCTTC
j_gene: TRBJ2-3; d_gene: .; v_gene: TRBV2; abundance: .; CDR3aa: CASAVVTQYF; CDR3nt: TGTGCCAGCGCCGTAGTTACGCAGTATTTT
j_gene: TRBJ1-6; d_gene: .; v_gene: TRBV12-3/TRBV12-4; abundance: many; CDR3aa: CASSPDVNSPLHF; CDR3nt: TGTGCCAGCAGCCCGGACGTTAATTCACCCCTCCACTTT
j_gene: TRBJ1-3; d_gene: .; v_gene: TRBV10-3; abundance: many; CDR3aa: CAISRELNSGNTIYF; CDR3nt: TGTGCCATCAGTCGAGAGTTAAACTCTGGAAACACCATATATTTT
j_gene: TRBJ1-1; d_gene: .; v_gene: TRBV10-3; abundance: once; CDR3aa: CAISEANTESFF; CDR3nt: TGTGCCATCAGTGAGGCTAACACTGAATCTTTCTTT
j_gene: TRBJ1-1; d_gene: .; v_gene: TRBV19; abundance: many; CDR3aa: CASSIAGGGTAEAFF; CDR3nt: TGTGCCAGTAGTATAGCCGGGGGGGGTACCGCTGAAGCTTTCTTT
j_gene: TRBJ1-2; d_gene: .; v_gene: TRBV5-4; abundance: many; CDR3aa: CASSASVYGYTF; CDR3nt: TGTGCCAGCAGCGCCTCGGTTTATGGCTACACCTTC
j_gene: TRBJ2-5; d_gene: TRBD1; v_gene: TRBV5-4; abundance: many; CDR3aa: CASSFGQGPQETQYF; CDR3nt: TGTGCCAGCAGCTTCGGACAGGGGCCTCAAGAGACCCAGTACTTC
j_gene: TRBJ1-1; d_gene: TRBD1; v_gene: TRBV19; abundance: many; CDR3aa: CASSLSGTGGFTEAFF; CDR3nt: TGTGCCAGTAGTCTATCCGGGACAGGGGGCTTTACTGAAGCTTTCTTT
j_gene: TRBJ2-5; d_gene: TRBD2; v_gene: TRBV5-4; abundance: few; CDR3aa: CASSPGGRGDETQYF; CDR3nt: TGTGCCAGCAGCCCGGGGGGGAGAGGGGATGAGACCCAGTACTTC
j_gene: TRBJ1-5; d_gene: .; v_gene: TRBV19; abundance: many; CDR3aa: CASRHGEFEGQPQHF; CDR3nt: TGTGCCAGTAGACACGGGGAGTTTGAAGGTCAGCCCCAGCATTTT
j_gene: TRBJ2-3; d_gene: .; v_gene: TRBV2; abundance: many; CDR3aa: CASSDRVISTDTQYF; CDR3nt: TGTGCCAGCAGTGACAGGGTAATTTCTACAGATACGCAGTATTTT
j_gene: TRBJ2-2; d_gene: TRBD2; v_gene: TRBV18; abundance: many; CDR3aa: CASSPLDGAGGPGGELFF; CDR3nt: TGTGCCAGCTCGCCCCTAGATGGGGCGGGAGGGCCCGGCGGGGAGCTGTTTTTT
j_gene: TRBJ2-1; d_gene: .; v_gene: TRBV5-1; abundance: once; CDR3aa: CASKRTLQSYNEQFF; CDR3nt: TGCGCCAGCAAACGAACGTTACAGAGTTACAATGAGCAGTTCTTC
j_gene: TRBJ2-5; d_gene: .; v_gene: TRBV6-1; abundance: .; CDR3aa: CAIPGGFPRTQYF; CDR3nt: TGTGCCATCCCCGGGGGATTCCCTCGGACCCAGTACTTC
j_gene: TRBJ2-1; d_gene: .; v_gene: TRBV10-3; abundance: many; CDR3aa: CAISAQVYNEQFF; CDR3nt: TGTGCCATCAGTGCCCAGGTTTATAATGAGCAGTTCTTC
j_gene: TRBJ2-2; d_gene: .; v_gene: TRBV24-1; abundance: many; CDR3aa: CATSDRSTGLGELFF; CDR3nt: TGTGCCACCAGTGACCGAAGCACAGGGCTCGGGGAGCTGTTTTTT
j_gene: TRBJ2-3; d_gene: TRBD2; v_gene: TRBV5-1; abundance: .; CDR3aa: CASILGLAGTDTQYF; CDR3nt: TGCGCCAGCATCTTGGGACTAGCTGGCACAGATACGCAGTATTTT
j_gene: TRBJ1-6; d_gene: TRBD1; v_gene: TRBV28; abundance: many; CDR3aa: CASRTGGNSPLHF; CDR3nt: TGTGCCAGTAGGACAGGGGGTAATTCACCCCTCCACTTT
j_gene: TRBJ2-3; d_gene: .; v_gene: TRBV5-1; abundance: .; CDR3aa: CASRLNRGRLDTQYF; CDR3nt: TGCGCCAGCAGATTGAATAGAGGGAGATTAGATACGCAGTATTTT
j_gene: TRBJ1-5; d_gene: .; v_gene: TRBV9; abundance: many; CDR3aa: CASSVEGGRNQPQHF; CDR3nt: TGTGCCAGCAGCGTAGAAGGGGGTCGCAATCAGCCCCAGCATTTT
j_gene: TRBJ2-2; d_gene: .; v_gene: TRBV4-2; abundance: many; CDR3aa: CASREQVANTGELFF; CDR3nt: TGTGCCAGCCGTGAACAGGTCGCGAACACCGGGGAGCTGTTTTTT
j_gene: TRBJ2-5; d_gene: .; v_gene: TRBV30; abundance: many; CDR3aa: CAWSGGRAETQYF; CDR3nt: TGTGCCTGGAGTGGGGGTAGGGCCGAGACCCAGTACTTC
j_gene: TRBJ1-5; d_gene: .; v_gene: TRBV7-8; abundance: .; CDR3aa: CASSLEGGTVGPQHF; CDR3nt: TGTGCCAGCAGCTTAGAAGGTGGCACGGTGGGGCCCCAGCATTTT
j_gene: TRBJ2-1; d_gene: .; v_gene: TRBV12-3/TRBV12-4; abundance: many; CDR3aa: CASSPTPGEQFF; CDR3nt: TGTGCCAGCAGTCCCACCCCCGGGGAGCAGTTCTTC
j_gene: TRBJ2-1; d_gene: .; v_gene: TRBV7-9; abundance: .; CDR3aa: CASSPPPRLLLYNEQFF; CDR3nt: TGTGCCAGCAGCCCCCCCCCCCGGCTACTATTGTACAATGAGCAGTTCTTC